The 14 T cell receptor beta chains below were found in one sample sequenced in a study of T cell responses to AZD1222 COVID-19 vaccine. Using immunoSEQ multiplex PCR, the repertoire was profiled, and TCRdb retains in-frame clones only, with some absent. The sample shows about 130,000 clones, roughly 91% of them seen only once. Here the sequenced sample was peripheral blood, taken on day 0 of AZD1222 vaccination. Receptor source: an adult in good health.

The V call is TRBV27, the J call TRBJ2-1, with D maybe TRBD2 (6 bases). V lost 0 bases, J lost 0 bases, and 15 bases lay in between. The CDR3 has 18 amino acids. From germline, CDR1 is MNHEY and CDR2 SMNVEV (reference sequence). The DNA of the CDR3 is TGTGCCAGCAGTTTATCGTCCGGGCGGGGTACCTCCTACAATGAGCAGTTCTTC. Its translation: CASSLSSGRGTSYNEQFF.

The V and J genes are TRBV28 and TRBJ1-3, with D possibly TRBD1 on 6 matching bases. The V gene lost 8 bases and the J gene lost 1 base, with 12 bases spanning the gap. The germline V gene encodes CDR1 MDHEN and CDR2 SYDVKM. CDR3 size: 14 residues. In DNA form, the CDR3 reads TGTGCCAGCGCGATACAGGGATCTGGAAACACCATATATTTT. Its translation is CASAIQGSGNTIYF.

V usage is TRBV28 and J usage is TRBJ1-2, with TRBD1 as a possible D gene (5 bases). From germline, CDR1 is MDHEN and CDR2 SYDVKM. V was trimmed by 2 bases and J by 6 bases, leaving 16 bases between them. The CDR3 is 15 amino acids. CDR3 sequence (DNA): TGTGCCAGCAGTTTACAGGGAGGGCTCACAGATGGCTACACCTTC. Translation: CASSLQGGLTDGYTF.

The chain joins TRBV6-5 to TRBJ2-1; D call uncertain. Germline lookup yields CDR1 MNHEY and CDR2 SVGAGI. Trimming took 4 bases from V and 4 from J, leaving 2 bases between them. The CDR3 extends over 11 amino acids. CDR3 coding DNA: TGTGCCAGCAGTTTGTACAATGAGCAGTTCTTC. It translates to CASSLYNEQFF.

The rearrangement links TRBV2 to TRBJ1-4; 8 bases are shared with TRBD1. Germline V gene lookup returns CDR1 SNHLY and CDR2 FYNNEI. This CDR3 spans 14 amino acids. Germline trimming cut 9 bases from V and 5 bases from J; bases unmatched to any gene: 8. The CDR3 region has the DNA TGTGCCAGTGATTGGACAGGGAAAAATGAAAAACTGTTTTTT. Its translation is CASDWTGKNEKLFF.

The chain uses TRBV21-1 and TRBJ2-7; whether TRBD2, the table's D call, matches the DNA was not checked. TRBV21-1 is marked as a pseudogene. The CDR3 has 14 residues. In nucleotides, the CDR3 is TGTGCCAGCAGTCGACCCGGGTTTACCTACGAGCAGTACTTC. It encodes CASSRPGFTYEQYF.

The V and J genes are TRBV5-4 and TRBJ2-2; 9 bases line up with TRBD2. This CDR3 comprises 18 residues. Germline V gene lookup returns CDR1 SGHNT and CDR2 YYREEE (reference sequence). V was pared by 0 bases and J by 5 bases, with 11 bases of the junction left unmatched. CDR3 nucleotides: TGTGCCAGCAGCTTGGGTTTGCGGGGGGGCCGGCGGACCGGGGAGCTGTTTTTT. This encodes CASSLGLRGGRRTGELFF.

This chain links TRBV6-4 with TRBJ1-1; D call uncertain. There are 12 residues in the CDR3. The V end lost 2 bases, the J end lost 11 bases, and 12 bases lay between the germline ends. Germline CDR1 MRHNA, CDR2 SNTAGT. Here the CDR3 reads CASSDGTGGAFF. The CDR3, as DNA: TGTGCCAGCAGTGACGGCACCGGTGGGGCTTTCTTT.

In its sample, this clone was seen once. The genes are TRBV6-1 and TRBJ1-1, with D unclear. CDR3 size: 15 residues. The germline CDR1 and CDR2 sequences are MNHNS and SASEGT. V was trimmed by 8 bases and J by 2 bases, leaving 18 bases between them. CDR3 region: CASHPVLRGNTEAFF. The DNA for the CDR3 is TGTGCCAGCCACCCCGTCTTGCGGGGAAACACTGAAGCTTTCTTT.

The chain joins TRBV10-2 to TRBJ1-5; D is undetermined. Germline V CDR1 and CDR2: WSHSY, SAAADI. The CDR3 contains 12 residues. V lost 2 bases to trimming and J lost 4 bases, with 3 bases between them. CDR3 region: CASSEGNQPQHF. DNA of the CDR3: TGCGCCAGCAGTGAGGGGAATCAGCCCCAGCATTTT.

This clone turned up a few times. This sequence joins TRBV5-4 and TRBJ1-2; D is undetermined. CDR1 and CDR2 from the germline V gene are SGHNT and YYREEE (reference sequence). This CDR3 has 16 amino acids. Trimming stripped 0 bases from V and 4 bases from J, with 16 bases between. CDR3 sequence (DNA): TGTGCCAGCAGCTTGGTTAGGGCCCGAAAAGGCTATGGCTACACCTTC. Its protein is CASSLVRARKGYGYTF.

The chain is built from TRBV27 and TRBJ2-7; 7 bases map to TRBD2. Germline V gene lookup returns CDR1 MNHEY and CDR2 SMNVEV (reference sequence). J lost 5 bases, V lost 8 bases, and 9 bases had no gene match. The CDR3 is 13 residues long. CDR3: CASAWAGEDEQYF. Here the CDR3 DNA reads TGTGCCAGCGCTTGGGCGGGGGAGGACGAGCAGTACTTC.

The rearrangement joins TRBV27 to TRBJ2-7; 7 bases line up with TRBD1. The CDR3 is 15 residues long. V dropped 5 bases and J dropped 2; count of bases not matched to a gene: 9. Germline values: CDR1 MNHEY, CDR2 SMNVEV (reference sequence). The CDR3 spells CASSPTGQPTYEQYF. The CDR3 bases are TGTGCCAGCAGTCCCACGGGACAGCCCACCTACGAGCAGTACTTC.

This clone was detected once. CDR3 sequence reads: CASSGFSYEQYF. CDR3 nucleotides: TGTGCCAGCAGTGGATTCAGCTACGAGCAGTACTTC. This sequence joins TRBV2 and TRBJ2-7; the D is unclear. The CDR3 has 12 residues. The germline V and J ends were trimmed by 4 bases and 3 bases, with 7 bases remaining between them. From germline, CDR1 is SNHLY and CDR2 FYNNEI.